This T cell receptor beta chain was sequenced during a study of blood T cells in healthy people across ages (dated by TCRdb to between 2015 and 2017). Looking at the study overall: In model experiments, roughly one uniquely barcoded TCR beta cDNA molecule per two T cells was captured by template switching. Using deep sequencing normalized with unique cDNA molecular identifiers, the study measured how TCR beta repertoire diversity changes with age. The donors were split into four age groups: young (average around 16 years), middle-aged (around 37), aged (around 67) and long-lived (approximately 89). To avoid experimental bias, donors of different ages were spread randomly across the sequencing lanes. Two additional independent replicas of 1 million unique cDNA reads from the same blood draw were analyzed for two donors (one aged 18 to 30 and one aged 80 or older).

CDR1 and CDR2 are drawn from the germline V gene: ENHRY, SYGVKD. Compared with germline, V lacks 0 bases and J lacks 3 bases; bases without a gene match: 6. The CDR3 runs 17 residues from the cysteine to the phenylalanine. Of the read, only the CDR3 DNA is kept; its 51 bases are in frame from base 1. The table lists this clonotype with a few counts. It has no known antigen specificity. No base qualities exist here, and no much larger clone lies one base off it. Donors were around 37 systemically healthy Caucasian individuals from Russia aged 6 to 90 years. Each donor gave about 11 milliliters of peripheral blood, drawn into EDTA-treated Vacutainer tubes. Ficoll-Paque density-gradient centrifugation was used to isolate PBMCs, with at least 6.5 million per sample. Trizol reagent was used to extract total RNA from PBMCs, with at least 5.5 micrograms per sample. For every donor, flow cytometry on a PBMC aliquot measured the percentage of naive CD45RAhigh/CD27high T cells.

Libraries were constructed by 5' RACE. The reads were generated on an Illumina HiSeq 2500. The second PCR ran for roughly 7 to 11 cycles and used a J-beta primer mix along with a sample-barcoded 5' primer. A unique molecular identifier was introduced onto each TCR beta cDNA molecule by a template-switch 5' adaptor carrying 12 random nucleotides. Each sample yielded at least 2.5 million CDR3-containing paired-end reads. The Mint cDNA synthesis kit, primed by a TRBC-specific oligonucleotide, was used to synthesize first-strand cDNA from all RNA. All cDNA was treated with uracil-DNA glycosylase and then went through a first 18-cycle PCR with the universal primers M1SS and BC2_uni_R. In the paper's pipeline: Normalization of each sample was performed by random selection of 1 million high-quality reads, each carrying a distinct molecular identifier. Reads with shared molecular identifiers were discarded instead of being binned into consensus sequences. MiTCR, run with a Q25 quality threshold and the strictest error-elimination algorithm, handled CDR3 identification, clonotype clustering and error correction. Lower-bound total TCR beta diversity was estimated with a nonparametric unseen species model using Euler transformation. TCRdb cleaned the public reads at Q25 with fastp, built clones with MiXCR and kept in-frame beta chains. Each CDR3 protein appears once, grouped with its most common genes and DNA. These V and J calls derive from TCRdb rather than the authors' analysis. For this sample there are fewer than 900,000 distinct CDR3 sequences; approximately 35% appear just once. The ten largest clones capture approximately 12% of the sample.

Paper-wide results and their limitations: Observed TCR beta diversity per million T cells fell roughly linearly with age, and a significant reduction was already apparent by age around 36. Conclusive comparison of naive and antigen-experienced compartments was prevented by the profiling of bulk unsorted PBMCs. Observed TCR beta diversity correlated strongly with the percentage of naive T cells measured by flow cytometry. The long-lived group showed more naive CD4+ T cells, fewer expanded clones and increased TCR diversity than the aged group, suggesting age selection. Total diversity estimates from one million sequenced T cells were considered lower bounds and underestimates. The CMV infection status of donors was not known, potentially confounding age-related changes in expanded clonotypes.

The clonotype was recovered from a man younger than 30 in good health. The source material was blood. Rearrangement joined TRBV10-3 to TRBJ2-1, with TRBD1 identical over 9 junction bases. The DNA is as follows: TGTGCCATCAGTGAGTCGGGGGGACAGGGTGGCTACAATGAGCAGTTCTTC. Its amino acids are CAISESGGQGGYNEQFF.